This T cell receptor beta chain was sequenced in a study of shared clonotypes between healthy human individuals (dated by TCRdb to about 2020). As for the study more broadly: Two women and three men aged 18 to 49 years were included in the cohort. Per donor, three plates each were used for CD4 naive and CD4 memory, two for CD8 naive, and one for CD8 memory. To estimate repertoire size and how much clonotype sharing occurs between individuals, the study deeply sequenced the blood TCR repertoires of 4 to 6 healthy adults. Libraries were prepared and TCR repertoires were sequenced by different laboratories using diverse techniques, in order to increase sequencing depth and limit assay-specific biases. Per donor, leukapheresis produced somewhere between about 0.94 and 9.5 billion PBMCs. Overall study outcomes, separate from this receptor: Incomplete sequencing was indicated by rarefaction of sorted-subset datasets, despite the large sequencing depth. The genetic and exposure-history diversity represented was limited by the small number of donors. Only blood was sampled, and tissue TCR repertoires likely differ from those in blood. Larger estimated clonotype richness was generally found for naive subsets than for memory subsets. Clonotypes shared by all four sorted-subset donors showed higher generation probabilities than non-shared clonotypes. Pairwise subsampling indicated that sequencing depth was expected to affect the degree of clonotype sharing among donors. When a handful of donors were compared, the shared fraction of clonotypes was roughly 5% for naive CD4, roughly 3.4% for naive CD8, 2.3% for memory CD4, and about 0.36% for memory CD8.

V is pruned by 7 bases and J by 2 bases, leaving 10 bases of the junction without a gene match. Inclusive of the bounding cysteine and phenylalanine, the CDR3 is 15 residues long. Of all the DNA, just the CDR3 is kept, 45 bases in frame from base 1. The germline V gene (reference sequence) provides CDR1 GTSNPN and CDR2 SVGIG. The donors were healthy, HIV-negative adults with no recently reported acute infections or vaccinations. Every donor was a Caucasian adult residing in Nashville, Tennessee, USA. CD4+ T cells were enriched by magnetic negative selection, after which naive cells were positively selected on CD45RA and the negative fraction was taken as the memory subset. After blood collection by leukapheresis, PBMCs were isolated using Ficoll-Histopaque density gradient centrifugation and then cryopreserved in the vapor phase of liquid nitrogen. Purity and quantity of every magnetically sorted T cell population were checked by analytical flow cytometry. From each sorted fraction, genomic DNA was isolated and quantified by UV absorbance on a Nanodrop 2000c.

As for this clone: Its specific antigen is unknown. No base-level quality is on record; no much larger clone is a single base apart.

Using the deep immunoSEQ assay, TCR CDR3 regions were amplified from genomic DNA by multiplex PCR. Genomic DNA extracted from each cell subset was distributed evenly over all wells of several immunoSEQ 96-well plates, and each plate served as one replicate. For sorted subsets, about 200 ng genomic DNA, equal to about 30,000 T cell genomes, was loaded into each replicate PCR. Purified libraries were quantified with a Qubit 3.0 fluorometer, sized on a Bioanalyzer 2100, and re-quantified with the KAPA Library Quantification kit. Every immunoSEQ 96-well plate was sequenced on a dedicated single-read 150-cycle Illumina NextSeq 550 flow cell. As for the authors' bioinformatics: Because the immunoSEQ output held only junctional sequences and lacked quality scores, the filtering could not match the filtering applied to full-length reads. Sequences were annotated with PyIR, a Python wrapper for IgBLAST v1.9, and V/J genes and CDR3 were assigned using IMGT germline references. Reads with weak V/J assignments (E-value above 1e-6), missing CDR3, stop codons, out-of-frame junctions, or ambiguous translated residues were removed. V3J clonotypes were defined by identical inferred V gene, J gene, and CDR3 amino acid sequence. To compute the percentage overlap between repertoires, the number of shared unique clonotypes was divided by the size of the smaller repertoire. RTK rarefaction, the Chao1 estimator, and Recon v2.1 estimates of unobserved clonotypes were used to assess repertoire richness. OLGA was used to compute generation probabilities for all TCRbeta clonotypes that the gDNA method yielded from a few donors. Not all clones reach the TCRdb copy of this immuneACCESS table, which keeps in-frame sequences only. Checked studies attribute under half of the gap to unresolved V genes and leave the rest unexplained. That table supplies the V and J calls and clone size; D and trimming were determined from the DNA. The sample has about 1 million clones on record, about 74% of them singletons. The top ten clonotypes cover about 1.5% of the sample.

This TCR derives from a man between 18 and 29 years old in good health. Rearrangement joined TRBV30 to TRBJ2-7; 11 bases in the junction line up with TRBD1. The sample was memory CD4+ T cells sorted from blood. What this sample's cell subset or site label stands for: CD45RA-negative fraction. Read as DNA, the sequence is TGTGCCTCCCTTTACCGGGACAGGGGGACCTACGAGCAGTACTTC. The translation is CASLYRDRGTYEQYF. This CDR3, with the reference TRBV30 and TRBJ2-7 proteins standing in past its ends, gives the full variable domain SQTIHQWPATLVQPVGSPLSLECTVEGTSNPNLYWYRQAAGRGLQLLFYSVGIGQISSEVPQNLSASRPQDRQFILSSKKLLLSDSGFYLCASLYRDRGTYEQYFGPGTRLTVT.